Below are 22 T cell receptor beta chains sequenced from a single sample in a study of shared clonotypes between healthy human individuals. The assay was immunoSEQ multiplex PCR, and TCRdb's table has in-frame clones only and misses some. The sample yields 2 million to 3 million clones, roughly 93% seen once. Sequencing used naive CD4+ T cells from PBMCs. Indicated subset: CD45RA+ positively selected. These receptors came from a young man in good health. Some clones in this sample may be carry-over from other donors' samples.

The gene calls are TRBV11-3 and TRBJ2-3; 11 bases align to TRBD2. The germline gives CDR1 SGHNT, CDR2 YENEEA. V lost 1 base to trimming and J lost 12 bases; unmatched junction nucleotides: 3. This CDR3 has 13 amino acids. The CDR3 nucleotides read TGTGCCAGCAGCTTAGGAACTAGCGGGAGTCAGTATTTT. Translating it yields CASSLGTSGSQYF.

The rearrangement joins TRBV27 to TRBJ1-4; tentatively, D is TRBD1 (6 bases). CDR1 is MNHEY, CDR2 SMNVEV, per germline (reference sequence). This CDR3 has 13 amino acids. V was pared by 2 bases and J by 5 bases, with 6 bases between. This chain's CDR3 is CASSLQGNEKLFF. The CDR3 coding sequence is TGTGCCAGCAGTTTACAGGGGAATGAAAAACTGTTTTTT.

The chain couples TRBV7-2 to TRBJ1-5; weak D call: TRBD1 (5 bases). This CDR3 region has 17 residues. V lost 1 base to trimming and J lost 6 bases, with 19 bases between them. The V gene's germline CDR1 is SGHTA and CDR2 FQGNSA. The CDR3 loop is CASSLGLGRGSGQPQHF. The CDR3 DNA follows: TGTGCCAGCAGCTTAGGTTTGGGTAGGGGCTCTGGTCAGCCCCAGCATTTT.

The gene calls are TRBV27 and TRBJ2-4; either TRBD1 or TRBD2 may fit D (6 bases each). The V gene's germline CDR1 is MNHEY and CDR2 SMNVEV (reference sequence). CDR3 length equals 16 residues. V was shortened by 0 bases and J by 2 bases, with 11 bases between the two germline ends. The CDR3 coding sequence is TGTGCCAGCAGTTTATCAGGGGGGCTGACCAAAAACATTCAGTACTTC. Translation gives CASSLSGGLTKNIQYF.

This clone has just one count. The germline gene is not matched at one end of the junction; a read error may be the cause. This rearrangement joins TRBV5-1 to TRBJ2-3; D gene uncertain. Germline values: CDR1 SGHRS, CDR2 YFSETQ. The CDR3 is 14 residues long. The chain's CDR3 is CASRLATSTDTQYF. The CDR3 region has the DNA TGCGCCAGCAGATTGGCGACTAGCACAGATACGCAGTATTTT.

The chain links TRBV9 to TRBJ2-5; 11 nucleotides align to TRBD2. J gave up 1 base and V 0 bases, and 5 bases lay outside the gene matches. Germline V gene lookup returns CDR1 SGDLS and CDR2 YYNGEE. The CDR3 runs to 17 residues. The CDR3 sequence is CASSVGVAGGSQETQYF. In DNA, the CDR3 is TGTGCCAGCAGCGTAGGGGTAGCGGGAGGGAGCCAAGAGACCCAGTACTTC.

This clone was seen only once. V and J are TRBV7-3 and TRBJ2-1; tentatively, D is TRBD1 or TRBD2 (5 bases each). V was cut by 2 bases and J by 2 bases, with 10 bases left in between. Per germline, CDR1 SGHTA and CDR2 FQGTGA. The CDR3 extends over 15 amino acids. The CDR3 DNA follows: TGTGCCAGCAGCTTAGGGGGATGGGCCTACAATGAGCAGTTCTTC. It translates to CASSLGGWAYNEQFF.

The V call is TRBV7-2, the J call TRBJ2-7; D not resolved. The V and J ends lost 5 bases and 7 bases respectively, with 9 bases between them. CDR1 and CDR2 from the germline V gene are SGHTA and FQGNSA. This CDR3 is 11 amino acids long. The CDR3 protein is CASSATNEQYF. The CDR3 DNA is TGTGCCAGCAGCGCGACGAATGAGCAGTACTTC.

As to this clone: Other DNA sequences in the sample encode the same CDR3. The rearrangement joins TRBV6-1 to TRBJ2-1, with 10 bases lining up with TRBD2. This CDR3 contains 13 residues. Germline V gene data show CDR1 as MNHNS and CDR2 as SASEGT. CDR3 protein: CASGLAVNNEQFF. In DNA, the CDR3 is TGTGCTAGCGGACTAGCGGTAAACAATGAGCAGTTCTTC.

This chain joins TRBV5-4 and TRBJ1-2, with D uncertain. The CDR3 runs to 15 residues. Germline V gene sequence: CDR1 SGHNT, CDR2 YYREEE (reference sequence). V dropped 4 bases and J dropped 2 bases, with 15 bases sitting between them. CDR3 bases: TGTGCCAGCAGCCCCGCTGTGAGAATGAACTATGGCTACACCTTC. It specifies CASSPAVRMNYGYTF. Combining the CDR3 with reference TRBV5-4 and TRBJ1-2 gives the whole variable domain ETGVTQSPTHLIKTRGQQVTLRCSSQSGHNTVSWYQQALGQGPQFIFQYYREEENGRGNFPPRFSGLQFPNYSSELNVNALELDDSALYLCASSPAVRMNYGYTFGSGTRLTVV.

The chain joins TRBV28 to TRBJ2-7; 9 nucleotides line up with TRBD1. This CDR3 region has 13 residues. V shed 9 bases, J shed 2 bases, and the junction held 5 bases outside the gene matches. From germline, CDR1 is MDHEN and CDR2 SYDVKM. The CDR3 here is CASMRQGAYEQYF. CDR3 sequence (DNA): TGTGCCAGTATGAGACAGGGGGCCTACGAGCAGTACTTC.

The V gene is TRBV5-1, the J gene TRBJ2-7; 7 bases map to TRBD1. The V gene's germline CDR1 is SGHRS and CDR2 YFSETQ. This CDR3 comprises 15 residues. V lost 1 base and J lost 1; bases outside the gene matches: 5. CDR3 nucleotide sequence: TGCGCCAGCAGCTTGCAGGGGGAGAGTTCCTACGAGCAGTACTTC. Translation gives CASSLQGESSYEQYF.

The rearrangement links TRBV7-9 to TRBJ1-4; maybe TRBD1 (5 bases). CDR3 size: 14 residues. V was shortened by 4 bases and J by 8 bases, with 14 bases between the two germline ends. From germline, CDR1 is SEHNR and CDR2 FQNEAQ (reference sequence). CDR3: CASSSTTWGEKLFF. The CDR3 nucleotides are TGTGCCAGCAGCTCTACGACTTGGGGCGAAAAACTGTTTTTT.

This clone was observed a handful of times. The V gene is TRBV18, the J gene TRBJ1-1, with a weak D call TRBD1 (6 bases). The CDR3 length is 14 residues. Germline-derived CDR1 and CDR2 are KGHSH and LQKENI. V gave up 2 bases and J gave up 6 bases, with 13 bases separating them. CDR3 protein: CASSPDTGLAEAFF. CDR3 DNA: TGTGCCAGCTCACCAGACACAGGGTTGGCTGAAGCTTTCTTT.

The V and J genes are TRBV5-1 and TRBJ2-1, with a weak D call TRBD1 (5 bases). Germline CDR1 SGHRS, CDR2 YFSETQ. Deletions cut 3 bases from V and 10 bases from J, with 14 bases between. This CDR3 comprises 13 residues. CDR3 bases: TGCGCCAGCAGCTCGACCCCAGGGTCCGAGCAGTTCTTC. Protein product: CASSSTPGSEQFF. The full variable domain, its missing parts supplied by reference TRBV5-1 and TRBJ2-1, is KAGVTQTPRYLIKTRGQQVTLSCSPISGHRSVSWYQQTPGQGLQFLFEYFSETQRNKGNFPGRFSGRQFSNSRSEMNVSTLELGDSALYLCASSSTPGSEQFFGPGTRLTVL.

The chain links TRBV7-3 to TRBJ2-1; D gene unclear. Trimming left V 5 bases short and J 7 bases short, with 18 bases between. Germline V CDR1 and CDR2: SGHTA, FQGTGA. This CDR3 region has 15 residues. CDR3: CASSPRGGFGNEQFF. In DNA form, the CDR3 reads TGTGCCAGCAGCCCCCGAGGCGGATTTGGGAATGAGCAGTTCTTC.

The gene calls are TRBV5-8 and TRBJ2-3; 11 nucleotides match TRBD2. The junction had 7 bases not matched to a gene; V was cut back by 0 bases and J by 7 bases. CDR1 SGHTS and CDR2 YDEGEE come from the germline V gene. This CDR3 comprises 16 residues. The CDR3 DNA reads TGTGCCAGCAGCTTGGCGGCTAGCGGGAGGAGAAATACGCAGTATTTT. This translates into CASSLAASGRRNTQYF. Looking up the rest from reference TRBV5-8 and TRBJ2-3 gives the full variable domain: EAGVTQSPTHLIKTRGQQATLRCSPISGHTSVYWYQQALGLGLQFLLWYDEGEERNRGNFPPRFSGRQFPNYSSELNVNALELEDSALYLCASSLAASGRRNTQYFGPGTRLTVL.

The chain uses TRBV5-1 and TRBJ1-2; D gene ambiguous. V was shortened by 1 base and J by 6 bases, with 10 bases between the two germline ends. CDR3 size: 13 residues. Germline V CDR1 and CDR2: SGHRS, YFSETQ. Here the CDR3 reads CASSLTAADGYTF. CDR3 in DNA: TGCGCCAGCAGCTTGACGGCAGCGGATGGCTACACCTTC.

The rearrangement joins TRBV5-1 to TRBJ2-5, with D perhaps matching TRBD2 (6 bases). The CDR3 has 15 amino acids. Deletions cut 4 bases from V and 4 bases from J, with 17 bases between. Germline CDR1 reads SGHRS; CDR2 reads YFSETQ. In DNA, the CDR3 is TGCGCCAGCAGCCCACCGGGGACTCGCGGAGAGACCCAGTACTTC. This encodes CASSPPGTRGETQYF.

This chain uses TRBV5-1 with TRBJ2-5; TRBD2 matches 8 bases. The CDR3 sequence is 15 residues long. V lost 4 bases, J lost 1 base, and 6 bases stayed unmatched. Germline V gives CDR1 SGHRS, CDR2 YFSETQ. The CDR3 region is CASSLIGTSQETQYF. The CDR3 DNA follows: TGCGCCAGCAGCCTGATCGGGACTAGCCAAGAGACCCAGTACTTC. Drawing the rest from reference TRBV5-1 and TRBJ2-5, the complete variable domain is KAGVTQTPRYLIKTRGQQVTLSCSPISGHRSVSWYQQTPGQGLQFLFEYFSETQRNKGNFPGRFSGRQFSNSRSEMNVSTLELGDSALYLCASSLIGTSQETQYFGPGTRLLVL.

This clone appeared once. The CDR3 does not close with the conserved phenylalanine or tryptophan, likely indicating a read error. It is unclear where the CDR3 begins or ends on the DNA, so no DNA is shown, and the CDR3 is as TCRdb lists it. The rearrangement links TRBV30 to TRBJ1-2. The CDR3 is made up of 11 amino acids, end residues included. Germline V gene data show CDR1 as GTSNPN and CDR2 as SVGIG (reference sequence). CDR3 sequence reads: CAWSVLSGLNL.

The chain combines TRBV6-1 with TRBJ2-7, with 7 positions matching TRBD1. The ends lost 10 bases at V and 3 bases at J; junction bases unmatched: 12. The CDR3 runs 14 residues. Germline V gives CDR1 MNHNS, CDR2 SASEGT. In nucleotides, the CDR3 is TGTGCCACCAAGGCGAAGGGGGCTCGCTACGAGCAGTACTTC. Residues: CATKAKGARYEQYF.